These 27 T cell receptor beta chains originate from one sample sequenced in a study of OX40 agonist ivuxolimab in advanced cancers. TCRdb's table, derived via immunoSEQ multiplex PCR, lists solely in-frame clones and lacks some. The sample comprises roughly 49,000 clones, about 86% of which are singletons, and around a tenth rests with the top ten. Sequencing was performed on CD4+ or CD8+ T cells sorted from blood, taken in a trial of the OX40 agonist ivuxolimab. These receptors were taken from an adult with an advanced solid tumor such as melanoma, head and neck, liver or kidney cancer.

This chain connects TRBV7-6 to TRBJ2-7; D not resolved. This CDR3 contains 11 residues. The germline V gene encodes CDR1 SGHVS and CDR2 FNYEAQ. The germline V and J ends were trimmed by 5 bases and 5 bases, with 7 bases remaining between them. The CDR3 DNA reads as TGTGCCAGCAGCGCTGGGAACGAGCAGTACTTC. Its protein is CASSAGNEQYF.

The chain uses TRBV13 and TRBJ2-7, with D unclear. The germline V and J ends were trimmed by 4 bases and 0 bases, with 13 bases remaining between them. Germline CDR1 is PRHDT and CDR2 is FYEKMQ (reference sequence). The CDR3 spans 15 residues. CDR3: CASSSTRISSYEQYF. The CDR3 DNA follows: TGTGCCAGCAGCTCCACCAGGATTTCCTCCTACGAGCAGTACTTC.

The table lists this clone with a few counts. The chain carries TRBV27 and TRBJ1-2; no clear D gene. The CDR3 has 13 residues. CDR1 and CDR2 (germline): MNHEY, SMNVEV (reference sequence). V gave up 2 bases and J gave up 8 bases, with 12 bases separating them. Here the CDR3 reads CASSLAVWHGYTF. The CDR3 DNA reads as TGTGCCAGCAGTTTAGCAGTCTGGCACGGCTACACCTTC.

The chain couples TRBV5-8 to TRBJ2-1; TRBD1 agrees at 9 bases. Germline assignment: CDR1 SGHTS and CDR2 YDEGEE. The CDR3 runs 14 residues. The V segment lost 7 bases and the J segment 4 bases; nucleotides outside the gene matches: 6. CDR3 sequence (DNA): TGTGCCAGCCCTCAGGACAGGGGTTACAATGAGCAGTTCTTC. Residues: CASPQDRGYNEQFF.

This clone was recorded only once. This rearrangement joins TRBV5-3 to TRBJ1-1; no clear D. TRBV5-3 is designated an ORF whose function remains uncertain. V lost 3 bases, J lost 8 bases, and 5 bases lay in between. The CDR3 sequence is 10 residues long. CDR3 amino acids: CARSCGEAFF. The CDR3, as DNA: TGTGCCAGAAGCTGTGGCGAAGCTTTCTTT.

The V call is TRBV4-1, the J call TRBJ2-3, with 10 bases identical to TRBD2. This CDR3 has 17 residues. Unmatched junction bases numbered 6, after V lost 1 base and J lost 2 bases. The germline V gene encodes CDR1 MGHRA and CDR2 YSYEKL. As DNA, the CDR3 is TGCGCCAGCAGCCAAGCCCTTAGCGGGGGGCACACAGATACGCAGTATTTT. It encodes CASSQALSGGHTDTQYF.

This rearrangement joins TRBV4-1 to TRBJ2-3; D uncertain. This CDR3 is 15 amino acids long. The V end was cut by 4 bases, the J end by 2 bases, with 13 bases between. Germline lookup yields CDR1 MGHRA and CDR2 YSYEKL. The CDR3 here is CASSPSVGSTDTQYF. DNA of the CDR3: TGCGCCAGCAGCCCCTCCGTAGGTTCCACAGATACGCAGTATTTT.

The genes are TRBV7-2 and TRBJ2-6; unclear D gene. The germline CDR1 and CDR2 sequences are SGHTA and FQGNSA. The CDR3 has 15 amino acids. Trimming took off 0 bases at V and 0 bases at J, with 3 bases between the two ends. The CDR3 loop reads CASSLAYSGANVLTF. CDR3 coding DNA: TGTGCCAGCAGCTTAGCGTACTCTGGGGCCAACGTCCTGACTTTC. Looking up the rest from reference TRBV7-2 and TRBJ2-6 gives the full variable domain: GAGVSQSPSNKVTEKGKDVELRCDPISGHTALYWYRQSLGQGLEFLIYFQGNSAPDKSGLPSDRFSAERTGGSVSTLTIQRTQQEDSAVYLCASSLAYSGANVLTFGAGSRLTVL.

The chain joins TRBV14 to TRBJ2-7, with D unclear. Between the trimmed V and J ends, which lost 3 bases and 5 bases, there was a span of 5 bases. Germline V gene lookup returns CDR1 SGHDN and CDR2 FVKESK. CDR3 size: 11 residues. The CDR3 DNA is TGTGCCAGCAGCCATTCCCACGAGCAGTACTTC. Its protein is CASSHSHEQYF.

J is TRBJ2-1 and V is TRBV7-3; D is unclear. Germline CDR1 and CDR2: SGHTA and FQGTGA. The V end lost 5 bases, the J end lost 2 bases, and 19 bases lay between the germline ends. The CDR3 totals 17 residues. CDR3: CASSNPPPESAYNEQFF. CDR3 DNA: TGTGCCAGCAGCAATCCCCCCCCGGAATCCGCCTACAATGAGCAGTTCTTC.

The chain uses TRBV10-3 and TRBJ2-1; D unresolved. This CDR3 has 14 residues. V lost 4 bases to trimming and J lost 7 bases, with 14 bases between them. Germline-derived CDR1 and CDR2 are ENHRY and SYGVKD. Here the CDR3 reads CAISVKREDNEQFF. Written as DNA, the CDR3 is TGTGCCATCAGTGTAAAAAGAGAAGATAATGAGCAGTTCTTC.

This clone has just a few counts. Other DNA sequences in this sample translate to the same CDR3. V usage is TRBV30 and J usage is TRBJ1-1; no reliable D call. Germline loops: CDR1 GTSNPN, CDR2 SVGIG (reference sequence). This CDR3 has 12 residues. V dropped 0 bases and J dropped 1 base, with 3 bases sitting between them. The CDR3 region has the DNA TGTGCCTGGAGTGTGGGGAACACTGAAGCTTTCTTT. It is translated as CAWSVGNTEAFF.

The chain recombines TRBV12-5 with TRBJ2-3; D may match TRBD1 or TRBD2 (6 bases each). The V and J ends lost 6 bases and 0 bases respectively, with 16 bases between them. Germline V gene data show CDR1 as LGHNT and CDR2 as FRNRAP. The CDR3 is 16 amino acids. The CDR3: CASGLIRGTSTDTQYF. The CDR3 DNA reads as TGTGCTAGTGGACTGATCCGCGGGACAAGCACAGATACGCAGTATTTT.

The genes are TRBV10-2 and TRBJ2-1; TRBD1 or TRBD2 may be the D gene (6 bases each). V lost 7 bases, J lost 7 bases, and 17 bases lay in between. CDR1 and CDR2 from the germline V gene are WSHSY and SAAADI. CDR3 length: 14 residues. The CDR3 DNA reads TGCGCCAGCATGGGGGGCGGACTATTAAATGAGCAGTTCTTC. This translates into CASMGGGLLNEQFF.

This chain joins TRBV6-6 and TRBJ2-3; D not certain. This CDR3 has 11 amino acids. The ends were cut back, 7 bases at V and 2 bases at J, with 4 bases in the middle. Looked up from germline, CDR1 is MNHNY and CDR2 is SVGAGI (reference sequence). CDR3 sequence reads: CASTYTDTQYF. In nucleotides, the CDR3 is TGTGCCAGCACCTACACAGATACGCAGTATTTT.

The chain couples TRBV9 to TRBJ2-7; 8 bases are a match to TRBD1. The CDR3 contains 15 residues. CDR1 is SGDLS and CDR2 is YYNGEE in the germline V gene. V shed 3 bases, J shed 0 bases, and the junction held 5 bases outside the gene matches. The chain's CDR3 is CASSATGTGSYEQYF. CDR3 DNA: TGTGCCAGCAGCGCTACCGGGACAGGCTCCTACGAGCAGTACTTC.

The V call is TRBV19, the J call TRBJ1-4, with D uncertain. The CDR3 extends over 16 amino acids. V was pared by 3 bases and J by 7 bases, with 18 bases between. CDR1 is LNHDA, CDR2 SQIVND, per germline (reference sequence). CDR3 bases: TGTGCCAGTAGTATCCTGAGAACACGGGAGGGTGAAAAACTGTTTTTT. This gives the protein CASSILRTREGEKLFF.

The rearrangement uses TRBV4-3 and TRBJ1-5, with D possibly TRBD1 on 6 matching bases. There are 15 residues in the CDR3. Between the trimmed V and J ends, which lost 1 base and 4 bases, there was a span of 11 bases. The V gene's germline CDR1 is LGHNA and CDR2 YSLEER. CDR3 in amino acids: CASSQGWGANQPQHF. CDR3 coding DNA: TGCGCCAGCAGCCAAGGCTGGGGGGCGAATCAGCCCCAGCATTTT.

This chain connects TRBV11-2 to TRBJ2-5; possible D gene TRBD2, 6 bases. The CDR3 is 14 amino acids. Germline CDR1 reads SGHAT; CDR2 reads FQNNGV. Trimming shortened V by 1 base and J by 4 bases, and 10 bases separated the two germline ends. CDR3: CASSLGVLAETQYF. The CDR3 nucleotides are TGTGCCAGCAGCTTAGGGGTACTAGCAGAGACCCAGTACTTC.

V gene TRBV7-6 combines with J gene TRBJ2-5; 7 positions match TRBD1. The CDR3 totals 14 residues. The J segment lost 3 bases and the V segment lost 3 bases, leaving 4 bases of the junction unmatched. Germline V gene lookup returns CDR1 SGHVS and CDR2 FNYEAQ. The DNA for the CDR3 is TGTGCCAGCAGCTTGACAGGGTGGGAAGAGACCCAGTACTTC. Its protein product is CASSLTGWEETQYF.

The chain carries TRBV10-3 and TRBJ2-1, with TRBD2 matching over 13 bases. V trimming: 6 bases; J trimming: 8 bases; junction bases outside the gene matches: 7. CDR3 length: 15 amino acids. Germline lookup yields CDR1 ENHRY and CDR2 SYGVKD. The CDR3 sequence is CAIRRTSGSSDEQFF. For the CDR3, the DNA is TGTGCCATCAGACGGACTAGCGGGAGCTCGGATGAGCAGTTCTTC.

The CDR3 here is CAAGETYEQYF. The DNA for the CDR3 is TGTGCCGCCGGTGAGACCTACGAGCAGTACTTC. The chain joins TRBV6-5 to TRBJ2-7; the D is unclear. Germline CDR1 reads MNHEY; CDR2 reads SVGAGI. The CDR3 length is 11 residues. V was clipped by 11 bases and J by 2 bases, with 10 bases between them.

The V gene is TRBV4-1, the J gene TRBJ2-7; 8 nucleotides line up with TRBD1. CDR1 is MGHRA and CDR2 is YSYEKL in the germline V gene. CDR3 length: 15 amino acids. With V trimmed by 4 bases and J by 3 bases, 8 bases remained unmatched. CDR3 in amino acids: CASSPTQGAGYEQYF. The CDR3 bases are TGCGCCAGCAGCCCAACGCAGGGGGCGGGCTACGAGCAGTACTTC.

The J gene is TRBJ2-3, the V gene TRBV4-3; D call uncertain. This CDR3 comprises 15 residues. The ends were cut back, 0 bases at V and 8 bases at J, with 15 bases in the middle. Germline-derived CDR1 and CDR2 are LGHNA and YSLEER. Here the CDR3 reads CASSQDRNWAATQYF. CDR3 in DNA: TGCGCCAGCAGCCAAGATCGGAACTGGGCGGCTACGCAGTATTTT.

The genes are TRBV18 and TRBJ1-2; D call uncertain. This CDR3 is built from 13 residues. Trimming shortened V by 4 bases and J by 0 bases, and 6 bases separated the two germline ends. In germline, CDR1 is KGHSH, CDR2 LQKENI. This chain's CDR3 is CASSLGPNYGYTF. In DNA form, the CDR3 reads TGTGCCAGCTCACTTGGTCCTAACTATGGCTACACCTTC. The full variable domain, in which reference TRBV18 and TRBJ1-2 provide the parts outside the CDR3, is NAGVMQNPRHLVRRRGQEARLRCSPMKGHSHVYWYRQLPEEGLKFMVYLQKENIIDESGMPKERFSAEFPKEGPSILRIQQVVRGDSAAYFCASSLGPNYGYTFGSGTRLTVV.

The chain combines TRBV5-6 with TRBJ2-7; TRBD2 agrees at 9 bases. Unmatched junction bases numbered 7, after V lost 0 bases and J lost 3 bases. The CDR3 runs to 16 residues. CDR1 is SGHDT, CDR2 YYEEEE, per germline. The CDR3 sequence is CASSLVTSGTVYEQYF. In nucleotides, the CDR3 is TGTGCCAGCAGCTTGGTGACTAGCGGAACCGTCTACGAGCAGTACTTC. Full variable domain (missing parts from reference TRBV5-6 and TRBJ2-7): DAGVTQSPTHLIKTRGQQVTLRCSPKSGHDTVSWYQQALGQGPQFIFQYYEEEERQRGNFPDRFSGHQFPNYSSELNVNALLLGDSALYLCASSLVTSGTVYEQYFGPGTRLTVT.

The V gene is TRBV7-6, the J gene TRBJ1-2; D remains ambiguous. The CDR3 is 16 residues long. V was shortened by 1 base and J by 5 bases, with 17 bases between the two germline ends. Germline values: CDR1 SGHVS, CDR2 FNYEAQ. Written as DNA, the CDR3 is TGTGCCAGCAGCTTAGGGTCGAAGGTCCGCCTTTATGGCTACACCTTC. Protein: CASSLGSKVRLYGYTF.